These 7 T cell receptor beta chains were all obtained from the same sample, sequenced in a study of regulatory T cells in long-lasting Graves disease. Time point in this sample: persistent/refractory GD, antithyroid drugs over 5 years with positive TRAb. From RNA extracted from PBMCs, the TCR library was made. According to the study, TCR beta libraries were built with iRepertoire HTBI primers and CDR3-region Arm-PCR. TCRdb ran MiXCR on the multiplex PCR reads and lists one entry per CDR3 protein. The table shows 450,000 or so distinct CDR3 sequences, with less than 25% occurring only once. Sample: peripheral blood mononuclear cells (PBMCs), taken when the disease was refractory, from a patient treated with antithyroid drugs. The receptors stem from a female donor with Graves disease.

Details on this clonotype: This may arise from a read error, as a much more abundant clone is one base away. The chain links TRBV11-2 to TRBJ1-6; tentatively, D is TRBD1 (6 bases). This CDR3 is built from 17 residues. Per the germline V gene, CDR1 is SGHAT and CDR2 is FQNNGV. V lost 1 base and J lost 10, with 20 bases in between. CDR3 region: CASSLVRTDRGGSPLHF. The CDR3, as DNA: TGTGCCAGCAGCTTAGTCAGGACAGACCGCGGGGGATCACCCCTCCACTTT.

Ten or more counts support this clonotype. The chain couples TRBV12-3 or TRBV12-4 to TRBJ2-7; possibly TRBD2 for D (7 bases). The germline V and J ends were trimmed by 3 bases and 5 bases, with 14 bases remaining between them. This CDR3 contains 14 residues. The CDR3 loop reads CASSLARGGNEQYF. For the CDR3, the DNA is TGTGCCAGCAGTTTGGCCAGGGGAGGGAACGAGCAGTACTTC.

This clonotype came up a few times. CDR3 sequence (DNA): TGTGCCAGCAGTTACAGGGATCAGGATGGCTACACCTTC. Protein: CASSYRDQDGYTF. The chain links TRBV6-9 to TRBJ1-2, with a tentative D call TRBD1 (5 bases). V was pared by 3 bases and J by 6 bases, with 11 bases between. The CDR3 length is 13 residues. Germline values: CDR1 MNHGY, CDR2 SVAAGI.

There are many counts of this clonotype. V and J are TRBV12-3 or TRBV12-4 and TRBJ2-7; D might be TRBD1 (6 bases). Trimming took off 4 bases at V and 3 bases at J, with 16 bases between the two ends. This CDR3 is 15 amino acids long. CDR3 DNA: TGTGCCAGCAGTTCCCGACAGGCGTTCATCTACGAGCAGTACTTC. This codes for CASSSRQAFIYEQYF.

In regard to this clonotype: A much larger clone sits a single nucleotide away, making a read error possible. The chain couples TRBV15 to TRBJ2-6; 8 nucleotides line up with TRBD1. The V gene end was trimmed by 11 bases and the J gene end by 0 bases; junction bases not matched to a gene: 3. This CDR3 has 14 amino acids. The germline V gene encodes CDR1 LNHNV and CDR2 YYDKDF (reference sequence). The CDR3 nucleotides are TGTGCCGCACAGGGGGTCTCTGGGGCCAACGTCCTGACTTTC. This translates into CAAQGVSGANVLTF.

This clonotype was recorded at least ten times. CDR3 sequence: CASSLGGHLRTEAFF. The DNA for the CDR3 is TGCGCCAGCAGCTTGGGGGGACACCTGAGGACTGAAGCTTTCTTT. This sequence joins TRBV5-1 and TRBJ1-1, with D tentatively TRBD1 (6 bases). Deletions cut 0 bases from V and 5 bases from J, with 14 bases between. Germline values: CDR1 SGHRS, CDR2 YFSETQ. The CDR3 has 15 residues. The variable domain in full, with the rest retrieved from reference TRBV5-1 and TRBJ1-1, is KAGVTQTPRYLIKTRGQQVTLSCSPISGHRSVSWYQQTPGQGLQFLFEYFSETQRNKGNFPGRFSGRQFSNSRSEMNVSTLELGDSALYLCASSLGGHLRTEAFFGQGTRLTVV.

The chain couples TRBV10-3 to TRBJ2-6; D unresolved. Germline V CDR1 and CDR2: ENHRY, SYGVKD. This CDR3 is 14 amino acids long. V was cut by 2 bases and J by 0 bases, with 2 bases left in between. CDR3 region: CAISEGSGANVLTF. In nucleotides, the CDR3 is TGTGCCATCAGTGAGGGCTCTGGGGCCAACGTCCTGACTTTC.